This T cell receptor (beta chain) was recorded in a study of T-cell memory formation after mild COVID-19. MiXCR, run by TCRdb on the 5' RACE reads, gives a single entry per CDR3 protein. The sample has around 50,000 distinct CDR3 sequences, 27% seen once. Germline V gene lookup returns CDR1 MGHRA and CDR2 YSYEKL. J lost 6 bases, V lost 0 bases, and 4 bases had no gene match. The CDR3 has 14 residues. In this sample, this clonotype turned up once. The TCR was taken from a man aged 18 to 35 who had mild COVID-19 (a few samples of this study predate the infection). Cell type and time point are not known. The rearrangement links TRBV4-1 to TRBJ1-2, with 7 bases aligning to TRBD1. The sequenced sample was PBMCs or a T cell subset sorted from them (not recorded which). CDR3 amino acids: CASSQEGGRHGYTF. CDR3 bases: TGCGCCAGCAGCCAAGAAGGGGGCAGACATGGCTACACCTTC.